This passage covers 32 T cell receptor beta chains from one sample sequenced in a study of cytomegalovirus exposure and HLA in healthy donors. The PCR employed 60 Vbeta primers together with 13 Jbeta primers. This table comes from immunoSEQ multiplex PCR, and its TCRdb copy is limited to in-frame clones, with some not included. The data show some 140,000 clones, 60% to 85% seen once. Sequencing was carried out using PBMCs. These receptors all come from a woman between 40 and 50 years old in good health and CMV-seronegative.

The chain employs TRBV4-2 and TRBJ2-3, with 9 bases identical to TRBD1. CDR1 and CDR2 (germline): LGHNA, YNFKEQ. This CDR3 comprises 18 residues. V shed 0 bases, J shed 2 bases, and the junction held 9 bases outside the gene matches. As DNA, the CDR3 is TGTGCCAGCAGCCAAGATCTTAACAGGGGGCCTTACACAGATACGCAGTATTTT. Translated: CASSQDLNRGPYTDTQYF.

The chain joins TRBV5-1 to TRBJ1-1; TRBD1 agrees at 7 bases. The CDR3 has 14 amino acids. CDR1 is SGHRS, CDR2 YFSETQ, per germline. V lost 2 bases, J lost 4 bases, and 5 bases stayed unmatched. The CDR3 loop is CASSLEGAITEAFF. CDR3 nucleotides: TGCGCCAGCAGCTTAGAGGGGGCGATCACTGAAGCTTTCTTT.

This clone was found a few times. The chain carries TRBV4-1 and TRBJ2-1; D ambiguous. Looked up from germline, CDR1 is MGHRA and CDR2 is YSYEKL. V was cut by 0 bases and J by 11 bases, with 11 bases left in between. This CDR3 contains 13 residues. DNA of the CDR3: TGCGCCAGCAGCCAAGAGCAACAGACCCAGCAGTTCTTC. It translates to CASSQEQQTQQFF.

This clone appeared a single time. This chain links TRBV4-1 with TRBJ1-1; D call uncertain. This CDR3 has 15 amino acids. Trimming took off 1 base at V and 7 bases at J, with 16 bases between the two ends. Germline assignment: CDR1 MGHRA and CDR2 YSYEKL. This chain's CDR3 is CASSQGRWQSVEAFF. CDR3 coding DNA: TGCGCCAGCAGCCAAGGAAGATGGCAGTCTGTTGAAGCTTTCTTT.

This chain links TRBV11-3 with TRBJ2-3, with TRBD2 matching over 7 bases. V trimming: 5 bases; J trimming: 2 bases; junction bases outside the gene matches: 10. Germline values: CDR1 SGHNT, CDR2 YENEEA. This CDR3 comprises 16 residues. The CDR3 bases are TGTGCCAGCAGCCCTCCGGGACTACGATTCACAGATACGCAGTATTTT. Amino acid sequence: CASSPPGLRFTDTQYF.

This clone was observed a handful of times. The CDR3 sequence is CASRANQSGRARETQYF. The CDR3 DNA follows: TGTGCCAGCAGGGCCAATCAAAGCGGGAGGGCCCGGGAGACCCAGTACTTC. The chain recombines TRBV2 with TRBJ2-5; TRBD2 matches 10 bases. V was pared by 6 bases and J by 5 bases, with 15 bases of the junction left unmatched. The CDR3 runs 17 residues. The germline CDR1 and CDR2 sequences are SNHLY and FYNNEI. Using reference TRBV2 and TRBJ2-5 for the parts outside the CDR3, the full variable domain is EPEVTQTPSHQVTQMGQEVILRCVPISNHLYFYWYRQILGQKVEFLVSFYNNEISEKSEIFDDQFSVERPDGSNFTLKIRSTKLEDSAMYFCASRANQSGRARETQYFGPGTRLLVL.

The chain is built from TRBV6-1 and TRBJ2-5; 8 bases are shared with TRBD2. CDR1 and CDR2 from the germline V gene are MNHNS and SASEGT. The CDR3 has 15 residues. The ends lost 6 bases at V and 1 base at J; junction bases unmatched: 7. CDR3 loop: CASSPGRGTQETQYF. The CDR3 DNA sequence: TGTGCCAGCAGCCCCGGGAGGGGGACCCAAGAGACCCAGTACTTC.

This clone was picked up a small number of times. The chain has TRBV7-6 and TRBJ1-4; D perhaps matches TRBD1 (5 bases). The V end lost 10 bases, the J end lost 5 bases, and 17 bases lay between the germline ends. CDR1 is SGHVS and CDR2 is FNYEAQ in the germline V gene. The CDR3 length is 14 residues. The CDR3 nucleotides are TGTGCCATACGCCCGGGGGGGTTAAATGAAAAACTGTTTTTT. It is translated as CAIRPGGLNEKLFF.

The rearrangement uses TRBV6-5 and TRBJ1-1; D unresolved. From germline, CDR1 is MNHEY and CDR2 SVGAGI. The CDR3 is 14 residues long. The V and J ends lost 3 bases and 2 bases respectively, with 10 bases between them. CDR3 protein: CASSYVDSNTEAFF. CDR3 DNA: TGTGCCAGCAGTTATGTAGACTCTAACACTGAAGCTTTCTTT.

The chain employs TRBV10-2 and TRBJ2-7; D might be TRBD1 (5 bases). CDR1 and CDR2 (germline): WSHSY, SAAADI. This CDR3 spans 14 amino acids. Between the trimmed V and J ends, which lost 8 bases and 2 bases, there was a span of 16 bases. CDR3 in DNA: TGCGCCAGCGTTGGGTCGCAGGGTACCTACGAGCAGTACTTC. It translates to CASVGSQGTYEQYF.

This rearrangement joins TRBV27 to TRBJ2-1; the D is unclear. This CDR3 is 16 amino acids long. The V gene lost 3 bases and the J gene lost 0 bases, with 12 bases spanning the gap. Germline values: CDR1 MNHEY, CDR2 SMNVEV (reference sequence). The CDR3 here is CASSFETPTSYNEQFF. For the CDR3, the DNA is TGTGCCAGCAGTTTTGAGACTCCCACCTCCTACAATGAGCAGTTCTTC.

The V call is TRBV5-1, the J call TRBJ2-7; the D is unclear. The CDR3 runs to 11 residues. Trimming removed 3 bases at V and 7 bases at J, with 8 bases between. Per germline, CDR1 SGHRS and CDR2 YFSETQ. In DNA, the CDR3 is TGCGCCAGCAGCTCCGCCCGGGAGCAGTACTTC. Translating it yields CASSSAREQYF.

The V and J genes are TRBV4-1 and TRBJ2-1; 10 positions match TRBD2. The CDR3 is made up of 17 amino acids. Germline CDR1 reads MGHRA; CDR2 reads YSYEKL. The V segment lost 4 bases and the J segment 7 bases; nucleotides outside the gene matches: 13. The CDR3 DNA reads as TGCGCCAGCAGCCGACCCATTCTAGCGGGAGCTGGAAATGAGCAGTTCTTC. Protein sequence: CASSRPILAGAGNEQFF.

This clone was observed a handful of times. The rearrangement uses TRBV13 and TRBJ2-1, with TRBD2 as a possible D gene (5 bases). The V end lost 8 bases, the J end lost 5 bases, and 19 bases lay between the germline ends. Per the germline V gene, CDR1 is PRHDT and CDR2 is FYEKMQ (reference sequence). The CDR3 has 15 residues. CDR3 DNA: TGTGCCAGCTGGGAAGGGAGAACTTATGACAATGAGCAGTTCTTC. Its translation is CASWEGRTYDNEQFF.

As to this clone: Other DNA sequences within the sample encode an identical CDR3. The chain uses TRBV5-4 and TRBJ2-5, with 8 bases that match TRBD2. Germline V CDR1 and CDR2: SGHNT, YYREEE (reference sequence). The J segment lost 5 bases and the V segment lost 0 bases, leaving 0 bases of the junction unmatched. The CDR3 loop spans 13 amino acids. CDR3 nucleotide sequence: TGTGCCAGCAGCTTGGCGGGGGGGGAGACCCAGTACTTC. It specifies CASSLAGGETQYF.

This clone showed up just once. The chain recombines TRBV14 with TRBJ1-2; the match to TRBD1 covers 7 bases. The ends lost 4 bases at V and 4 bases at J; junction bases unmatched: 3. The CDR3 runs to 13 residues. The germline V gene has CDR1 SGHDN and CDR2 FVKESK. This CDR3 reads CASSPGQPYGYTF. DNA for the CDR3: TGTGCCAGCAGCCCGGGACAGCCCTATGGCTACACCTTC.

The gene calls are TRBV6-1 and TRBJ1-1, with D unresolved. With 4 bases removed from V and 1 base from J, the gap between germline ends came to 10 bases. Germline assignment: CDR1 MNHNS and CDR2 SASEGT. CDR3 size: 14 residues. CDR3 residues: CASSAGVENTEAFF. The CDR3 coding sequence is TGTGCCAGCAGTGCGGGAGTGGAGAACACTGAAGCTTTCTTT.

The chain couples TRBV5-1 to TRBJ2-1; 8 bases map to TRBD2. The germline V gene has CDR1 SGHRS and CDR2 YFSETQ. After removal of 4 bases from V and 12 bases from J, the junction contained 9 bases not matched to a gene. This CDR3 contains 13 residues. The CDR3 DNA is TGCGCCAGCAGCGGGGGGGCTAGCGGGCGGCAGTTCTTC. It translates to CASSGGASGRQFF.

The chain is built from TRBV25-1 and TRBJ2-2; D remains ambiguous. CDR1 and CDR2 (germline): MGHDK, SYGVNS. This CDR3 is built from 15 residues. Trimming took 1 base from V and 0 from J, leaving 6 bases between them. CDR3 coding DNA: TGTGCCAGCAGTGAATTTACTGCGAACACCGGGGAGCTGTTTTTT. It specifies CASSEFTANTGELFF.

This clone turned up a few times. The V and J genes are TRBV5-6 and TRBJ1-1, with D possibly TRBD1 on 5 matching bases. Per germline, CDR1 SGHDT and CDR2 YYEEEE. V lost 4 bases, J lost 4 bases, and 14 bases lay in between. This CDR3 is 14 amino acids long. CDR3 region: CASSVVRGGTEAFF. In DNA form, the CDR3 reads TGTGCCAGCAGCGTCGTTAGGGGTGGCACTGAAGCTTTCTTT.

The chain is built from TRBV5-1 and TRBJ2-5; 10 nucleotides align to TRBD1. V shed 5 bases and J 1 base; nucleotides not matched to a gene: 17. In germline, CDR1 is SGHRS, CDR2 YFSETQ. CDR3 size: 19 residues. The CDR3 region has the DNA TGCGCCAGCAGTTCCGGGACAGGGGTATTTGGTCGGCTCCAAGAGACCCAGTACTTC. This translates into CASSSGTGVFGRLQETQYF.

V is TRBV11-3 and J is TRBJ1-1; D may be TRBD1 (6 bases). V gave up 4 bases and J gave up 11 bases, with 11 bases separating them. The CDR3 spans 11 residues. The germline V gene has CDR1 SGHNT and CDR2 YENEEA. CDR3 coding DNA: TGTGCCAGCAGCTCAGGGGCAATGGCTTTCTTT. It is translated as CASSSGAMAFF.

A note on this clone: The CDR3 does not close with the conserved phenylalanine or tryptophan, likely indicating a read error. The DNA is omitted, as the CDR3 cannot be located on it reliably, and the CDR3 follows TCRdb's listing. The chain links TRBV21-1 to TRBJ1-1; no DNA check was done on the table's D call, TRBD1. TRBV21-1 is annotated as a pseudogene. The CDR3 has 11 amino acids, counting both end residues. The CDR3 sequence is CASSKESGGLM.

The rearrangement joins TRBV10-3 to TRBJ1-1; maybe TRBD1 (6 bases). Germline CDR1 and CDR2: ENHRY and SYGVKD. Trimming took off 3 bases at V and 3 bases at J, with 14 bases between the two ends. The CDR3 contains 15 residues. CDR3 in DNA: TGTGCCATCAGTGACTCAGGGGAGGGGTACACTGAAGCTTTCTTT. It encodes CAISDSGEGYTEAFF.

The V gene is TRBV19, the J gene TRBJ1-4; TRBD1 matches at 9 bases. Germline assignment: CDR1 LNHDA and CDR2 SQIVND (reference sequence). V lost 5 bases and J lost 8; bases outside the gene matches: 9. The CDR3 is 15 amino acids. CDR3 nucleotide sequence: TGTGCCAGTAGTGCCGGGACAGGGTTTAGAGAAAAACTGTTTTTT. It is translated as CASSAGTGFREKLFF.

The genes are TRBV6-5 and TRBJ2-3; tentatively, D is TRBD2 (6 bases). Germline lookup yields CDR1 MNHEY and CDR2 SVGAGI. The V end was cut by 6 bases, the J end by 0 bases, with 13 bases between. The CDR3 runs to 15 residues. The CDR3 reads CASRGLAPSTDTQYF. The DNA of the CDR3 is TGTGCCAGCAGGGGACTTGCTCCTAGCACAGATACGCAGTATTTT.

The chain employs TRBV28 and TRBJ1-2; no definite D call. The CDR3 totals 13 residues. Trimming removed 3 bases at V and 6 bases at J, with 11 bases between. The germline V gene has CDR1 MDHEN and CDR2 SYDVKM. The chain's CDR3 is CASSFEGADGYTF. The CDR3 DNA is TGTGCCAGCAGTTTCGAGGGAGCTGATGGCTACACCTTC.

V and J are TRBV7-9 and TRBJ2-7; 8 bases line up with TRBD1. This CDR3 spans 16 amino acids. V shed 5 bases, J shed 4 bases, and the junction held 13 bases outside the gene matches. Germline CDR1 is SEHNR and CDR2 is FQNEAQ (reference sequence). The CDR3 is CASSLGQGAFGYEQYF. DNA for the CDR3: TGTGCCAGCAGCCTCGGGCAGGGGGCGTTCGGGTACGAGCAGTACTTC.

The chain couples TRBV28 to TRBJ2-1; TRBD2 matches 9 bases. Per the germline V gene, CDR1 is MDHEN and CDR2 is SYDVKM. CDR3 length: 16 residues. Trimming removed 3 bases from V and 5 bases from J; junction bases left unmatched: 8. The CDR3 bases are TGTGCCAGCAGTTTTCAGTCCCAGCGGGGGGACAATGAGCAGTTCTTC. Amino acid sequence: CASSFQSQRGDNEQFF.

This clone was seen a single time. This chain joins TRBV12-5 and TRBJ2-6; no reliable D call. Germline V gene lookup returns CDR1 LGHNT and CDR2 FRNRAP. V dropped 4 bases and J dropped 2 bases, with 6 bases sitting between them. The CDR3 contains 14 residues. CDR3 region: CASGSSAGANVLTF. CDR3 nucleotide sequence: TGTGCTAGTGGTTCCTCAGCTGGGGCCAACGTCCTGACTTTC.

The chain joins TRBV7-9 to TRBJ2-7; 10 bases line up with TRBD1. V trimming: 5 bases; J trimming: 3 bases; junction bases outside the gene matches: 7. From germline, CDR1 is SEHNR and CDR2 FQNEAQ (reference sequence). The CDR3 is 15 residues long. CDR3 nucleotides: TGTGCCAGCAGCCGAACTGACAGGGGGCTCTACGAGCAGTACTTC. This translates into CASSRTDRGLYEQYF.

The V and J genes are TRBV7-2 and TRBJ1-2; 7 bases match TRBD1. Looked up from germline, CDR1 is SGHTA and CDR2 is FQGNSA. Trimming removed 5 bases from V and 4 bases from J; junction bases left unmatched: 10. CDR3 size: 15 residues. The DNA for the CDR3 is TGTGCCAGCAGCGTCGGACAGGAGTCCCCCTATGGCTACACCTTC. It specifies CASSVGQESPYGYTF.